The 28 T cell receptor beta chains in this list originate from one sample, sequenced in a study of cytomegalovirus exposure and HLA in healthy donors. PCR used 60 Vbeta primers and 13 Jbeta primers. Profiling relied on immunoSEQ multiplex PCR, and the TCRdb table lists in-frame clones only, not all of them. Its clone listing holds about 200,000 clones. Sequencing input: PBMCs. These TCRs come from a girl aged 2-10 years in good health and CMV-seropositive.

This rearrangement joins TRBV25-1 to TRBJ2-5, with D perhaps matching TRBD1 (5 bases). The J call may be in error: the DNA end matches TRBJ2-7 better. This CDR3 is built from 15 residues. Germline values: CDR1 MGHDK, CDR2 SYGVNS. CDR3: CASSDPGHPEPEQYF. Here the CDR3 DNA reads TGTGCCAGCAGTGACCCCGGACACCCTGAGCCCGAGCAGTACTTC.

The rearrangement uses TRBV25-1 and TRBJ1-4, with D possibly matching TRBD1 (5 bases). Germline lookup yields CDR1 MGHDK and CDR2 SYGVNS. The CDR3 is made up of 15 amino acids. Trimming took 6 bases from V and 6 from J, leaving 17 bases between them. CDR3 DNA sequence: TGTGCCAGCAGAGCGAACGGGTGGGGGGATGAAAAACTGTTTTTT. Protein: CASRANGWGDEKLFF.

The chain combines TRBV10-3 with TRBJ2-3; the D is unclear. CDR1 is ENHRY and CDR2 is SYGVKD in the germline V gene. The CDR3 loop spans 11 amino acids. V was shortened by 8 bases and J by 3 bases, with 6 bases between the two germline ends. The CDR3 protein is CAIGVTDTQYF. Written as DNA, the CDR3 is TGTGCCATCGGTGTAACAGATACGCAGTATTTT.

V is TRBV7-3 and J is TRBJ2-1; the D gene is possibly TRBD1 (6 bases). Trimming pared 2 bases from V and 2 bases from J, leaving 13 bases between. Per the germline V gene, CDR1 is SGHTA and CDR2 is FQGTGA. This CDR3 comprises 16 residues. CDR3 protein: CASSLRGAGAYNEQFF. The DNA of the CDR3 is TGTGCCAGCAGCTTACGTGGGGCAGGGGCCTACAATGAGCAGTTCTTC.

The chain couples TRBV5-4 to TRBJ2-1, with 8 bases fitting TRBD2. V shed 0 bases and J 7 bases; nucleotides not matched to a gene: 6. Germline loops: CDR1 SGHNT, CDR2 YYREEE (reference sequence). This CDR3 comprises 15 residues. Here the CDR3 DNA reads TGTGCCAGCAGCTTGGTCGGGAGGGCCTTAAATGAGCAGTTCTTC. This codes for CASSLVGRALNEQFF.

A remark on this clone: The CDR3 carries no conserved terminal phenylalanine or tryptophan, so it likely arises from a read error. It is unclear where the CDR3 begins or ends on the DNA, so no DNA is shown, and the CDR3 is as TCRdb lists it. This chain joins TRBV6-1 and TRBJ1-1; the tabulated D call, TRBD1, remains unverified against the DNA. The germline V gene has CDR1 MNHNS and CDR2 SASEGT. The CDR3 length is 12 residues, termini included. The CDR3 here is CASSPTRDTVGI.

V usage is TRBV13 and J usage is TRBJ1-2; tentative D call: TRBD1 (5 bases). The germline V gene has CDR1 PRHDT and CDR2 FYEKMQ (reference sequence). V lost 3 bases and J lost 8, with 7 bases in between. The CDR3 length is 11 residues. The CDR3, as DNA: TGTGCCAGCAGCTTGCGGGACGGCTACACCTTC. Translated, it gives CASSLRDGYTF.

J is TRBJ1-2 and V is TRBV25-1; TRBD1 might be the D (5 bases). The V end was cut by 5 bases, the J end by 8 bases, with 12 bases between. The germline CDR1 and CDR2 sequences are MGHDK and SYGVNS. The CDR3 runs to 12 residues. The CDR3 DNA follows: TGTGCCAGCAGTCCCTCGGGGGTGGGCTACACCTTC. Translating gives CASSPSGVGYTF.

This chain links TRBV30 with TRBJ2-6, with D uncertain. The CDR3 loop spans 14 amino acids. CDR1 is GTSNPN, CDR2 SVGIG, per germline (reference sequence). V was cut by 1 base and J by 0 bases, with 4 bases left in between. The CDR3 protein is CAWSAVSGANVLTF. Here the CDR3 DNA reads TGTGCCTGGAGTGCAGTCTCTGGGGCCAACGTCCTGACTTTC.

This chain links TRBV29-1 with TRBJ1-2, with D unclear. CDR3 size: 14 residues. Germline assignment: CDR1 SQVTM and CDR2 ANQGSEA. The V and J ends lost 3 bases and 4 bases respectively, with 15 bases between them. The CDR3, as DNA: TGCAGCGTTGATCCCGCAGGCCCGATCTATGGCTACACCTTC. This encodes CSVDPAGPIYGYTF.

This rearrangement joins TRBV25-1 to TRBJ1-2; 7 nucleotides agree with TRBD1. CDR1 and CDR2 from the germline V gene are MGHDK and SYGVNS. The J segment lost 6 bases and the V segment lost 3 bases, leaving 7 bases of the junction unmatched. This CDR3 has 14 residues. CDR3 protein: CASSDGDREDGYTF. DNA for the CDR3: TGTGCCAGCAGTGACGGAGACAGGGAGGATGGCTACACCTTC.

This sequence joins TRBV5-1 and TRBJ1-6, with 8 positions matching TRBD1. Germline V gives CDR1 SGHRS, CDR2 YFSETQ. The CDR3 is 15 amino acids. The J segment lost 5 bases and the V segment lost 0 bases, leaving 1 base of the junction unmatched. CDR3 sequence (DNA): TGCGCCAGCAGCTTGGAGACAGGGGATAATTCACCCCTCCACTTT. Its translation: CASSLETGDNSPLHF.

The chain uses TRBV19 and TRBJ1-2; 11 bases fit TRBD1. Trimming took 5 bases from V and 4 from J; bases not matched to a gene: 6. The CDR3 extends over 15 amino acids. Germline V CDR1 and CDR2: LNHDA, SQIVND (reference sequence). The CDR3 region has the DNA TGTGCCAGTAGTTCCCCCGGACAGGGGGCCTATGGCTACACCTTC. Its translation: CASSSPGQGAYGYTF.

J is TRBJ2-7 and V is TRBV5-6; the D is unclear. The CDR3 spans 15 residues. Trimming cost V 2 bases and J 4 bases, with 16 bases left between them. Germline CDR1 reads SGHDT; CDR2 reads YYEEEE. CDR3 residues: CASSFSSEKSYEQYF. CDR3 nucleotides: TGTGCCAGCAGCTTCTCGTCGGAGAAAAGTTACGAGCAGTACTTC.

This sequence joins TRBV27 and TRBJ2-3, with a possible D match to TRBD2 (6 bases). The CDR3 length is 12 residues. Between the trimmed V and J ends, which lost 2 bases and 6 bases, there was a span of 6 bases. Germline V gene lookup returns CDR1 MNHEY and CDR2 SMNVEV (reference sequence). CDR3: CASSLGGDTQYF. CDR3 nucleotides: TGTGCCAGCAGTTTAGGGGGGGATACGCAGTATTTT.

The rearrangement links TRBV4-1 to TRBJ2-7, with D maybe TRBD2 (6 bases). Looked up from germline, CDR1 is MGHRA and CDR2 is YSYEKL. CDR3 length: 15 amino acids. Trimming cost V 1 base and J 5 bases, with 15 bases left between them. The CDR3 sequence is CASSQGGVVIDEQYF. The CDR3 DNA follows: TGCGCCAGCAGCCAAGGGGGGGTGGTGATCGACGAGCAGTACTTC.

J is TRBJ2-7 and V is TRBV28, with D hard to call. CDR3 size: 12 residues. With 5 bases removed from V and 6 bases from J, the gap between germline ends came to 11 bases. Germline CDR1 is MDHEN and CDR2 is SYDVKM. CDR3 sequence reads: CASSPRVSEQYF. The CDR3 DNA sequence: TGTGCCAGCAGTCCCCGGGTGAGCGAGCAGTACTTC.

The chain employs TRBV15 and TRBJ1-4; 7 bases map to TRBD1. This CDR3 spans 13 amino acids. The trim removed 3 bases at V and 7 bases at J, leaving 2 bases unmatched. CDR1 LNHNV and CDR2 YYDKDF come from the germline V gene (reference sequence). DNA of the CDR3: TGTGCCACCAGCAGGAACAGGGGTGAAAAACTGTTTTTT. It codes for CATSRNRGEKLFF.

The rearrangement links TRBV2 to TRBJ2-2; a weak D match, TRBD2 (5 bases). Germline V gene lookup returns CDR1 SNHLY and CDR2 FYNNEI. Trimming cost V 8 bases and J 6 bases, with 10 bases left between them. The CDR3 length is 12 residues. The DNA of the CDR3 is TGTGCCAGCGAGGGTACGGCCGGGGAGCTGTTTTTT. Translating gives CASEGTAGELFF.

The CDR3 loop is CASRSPSRETQYF. The CDR3 DNA sequence: TGTGCCAGCAGGTCTCCTAGCCGAGAGACCCAGTACTTC. The chain has TRBV11-2 and TRBJ2-5; D possibly corresponds to TRBD2 (5 bases). Germline lookup yields CDR1 SGHAT and CDR2 FQNNGV. CDR3 length: 13 residues. The V gene lost 6 bases and the J gene lost 4 bases, with 12 bases spanning the gap.

The rearrangement joins TRBV11-2 to TRBJ2-7, with a weak D call TRBD2 (6 bases). The germline V gene encodes CDR1 SGHAT and CDR2 FQNNGV. Deletions cut 0 bases from V and 2 bases from J, with 11 bases between. This CDR3 has 15 residues. The CDR3 protein is CASSLDPGAAYEQYF. The CDR3 DNA reads as TGTGCCAGCAGCTTAGACCCGGGAGCCGCCTACGAGCAGTACTTC. Combining the CDR3 with reference TRBV11-2 and TRBJ2-7 gives the whole variable domain EAGVAQSPRYKIIEKRQSVAFWCNPISGHATLYWYQQILGQGPKLLIQFQNNGVVDDSQLPKDRFSAERLKGVDSTLKIQPAKLEDSAVYLCASSLDPGAAYEQYFGPGTRLTVT.

The chain recombines TRBV29-1 with TRBJ2-5; D gene unclear. V was clipped by 0 bases and J by 5 bases, with 10 bases between them. Looked up from germline, CDR1 is SQVTM and CDR2 is ANQGSEA. The CDR3 is 13 amino acids. The DNA for the CDR3 is TGCAGCGTTGAAGACCCTAGATTTGAGACCCAGTACTTC. It specifies CSVEDPRFETQYF.

V gene TRBV28 combines with J gene TRBJ2-1; 10 bases are shared with TRBD1. The CDR3 totals 16 residues. Germline CDR1 and CDR2: MDHEN and SYDVKM. The J segment lost 4 bases and the V segment lost 3 bases, leaving 6 bases of the junction unmatched. CDR3 protein: CASSLRQGAPYNEQFF. CDR3 in DNA: TGTGCCAGCAGTTTGCGACAGGGGGCCCCTTACAATGAGCAGTTCTTC.

Regarding this clone: Within the sample, other DNA sequences also encode this same CDR3. This chain links TRBV7-9 with TRBJ1-4, with a tentative D call TRBD1 (6 bases). V lost 5 bases, J lost 0 bases, and 10 bases lay in between. The germline gives CDR1 SEHNR, CDR2 FQNEAQ (reference sequence). CDR3 length: 15 amino acids. The CDR3 nucleotides are TGTGCCAGCAGCAACAGGGTTGCAACTAATGAAAAACTGTTTTTT. Protein product: CASSNRVATNEKLFF.

The chain joins TRBV11-2 to TRBJ2-7, with 9 bases fitting TRBD1. V gave up 2 bases and J gave up 5 bases; unmatched junction bases: 10. The CDR3 extends over 16 amino acids. The germline V gene has CDR1 SGHAT and CDR2 FQNNGV. The CDR3 DNA follows: TGTGCCAGCAGCTTATCCTCGACAGGGGGAAGGGACGAGCAGTACTTC. This sequence encodes CASSLSSTGGRDEQYF.

The chain uses TRBV19 and TRBJ2-1, with 7 bases aligning to TRBD2. This CDR3 spans 17 amino acids. With V trimmed by 3 bases and J by 1 base, 9 bases remained unmatched. CDR1 and CDR2 (germline): LNHDA, SQIVND (reference sequence). DNA for the CDR3: TGTGCCAGTAGTATCTATGGCGGGAGAACATCCTACAATGAGCAGTTCTTC. The encoded protein is CASSIYGGRTSYNEQFF.

The rearrangement links TRBV6-5 to TRBJ2-7; a weak D match, TRBD2 (5 bases). The germline V and J ends were trimmed by 5 bases and 5 bases, with 7 bases remaining between them. This CDR3 region has 11 residues. The germline V gene has CDR1 MNHEY and CDR2 SVGAGI. CDR3 in DNA: TGTGCCAGCAGTGTACTAGACGAGCAGTACTTC. Translation: CASSVLDEQYF.

The chain links TRBV2 to TRBJ2-1; 10 nucleotides line up with TRBD2. The V and J ends lost 2 bases and 8 bases, in that order; junction bases with no gene match: 3. This CDR3 spans 14 amino acids. Germline lookup yields CDR1 SNHLY and CDR2 FYNNEI. The CDR3 sequence: CASSELAGDYEQFF. The CDR3 bases are TGTGCCAGCAGTGAACTAGCGGGAGACTATGAGCAGTTCTTC.